This entry lists 14 T cell receptor beta chains sequenced from one sample in a study of blood T cell repertoires in COVID-19. Assay: immunoSEQ multiplex PCR; the TCRdb copy retains only in-frame clones and omits some. Of about 260,000 clones listed, roughly 86% are singletons. The sequenced material came from peripheral blood. The receptors originated from a man aged 40-55 years with active or convalescent COVID-19.

V and J are TRBV9 and TRBJ1-1; a possible D gene is TRBD1 (6 bases). V lost 4 bases and J 1 base, leaving 14 bases between the germline ends. CDR3 length: 15 residues. Germline assignment: CDR1 SGDLS and CDR2 YYNGEE. CDR3 region: CASSPGGGPNTEAFF. For the CDR3, the DNA is TGTGCCAGCAGCCCGGGAGGGGGGCCGAACACTGAAGCTTTCTTT.

The gene calls are TRBV7-9 and TRBJ2-2; 7 bases are shared with TRBD1. The germline gives CDR1 SEHNR, CDR2 FQNEAQ (reference sequence). The CDR3 has 15 residues. V gave up 0 bases and J gave up 3 bases; unmatched junction bases: 1. The CDR3 here is CASSLAGQDTGELFF. CDR3 DNA: TGTGCCAGCAGCTTAGCAGGACAGGACACCGGGGAGCTGTTTTTT. The full variable domain, with the rest looked up from reference TRBV7-9 and TRBJ2-2, is DTGVSQNPRHKITKRGQNVTFRCDPISEHNRLYWYRQTLGQGPEFLTYFQNEAQLEKSRLLSDRFSAERPKGSFSTLEIQRTEQGDSAMYLCASSLAGQDTGELFFGEGSRLTVL.

The rearrangement links TRBV2 to TRBJ2-7; 7 bases line up with TRBD1. V shed 8 bases and J 3 bases; nucleotides not matched to a gene: 4. Germline CDR1 and CDR2: SNHLY and FYNNEI. There are 12 residues in the CDR3. The CDR3, as DNA: TGTGCCAGCTCGGGACAGAACTACGAGCAGTACTTC. Translated: CASSGQNYEQYF.

The V and J genes are TRBV6-5 and TRBJ1-1; maybe TRBD1 (6 bases). In germline, CDR1 is MNHEY, CDR2 SVGAGI. The CDR3 runs to 13 residues. The V end was cut by 2 bases, the J end by 6 bases, with 10 bases between. The DNA of the CDR3 is TGTGCCAGCAGTTACGCAGGGGCCCCTGAAGCTTTCTTT. This codes for CASSYAGAPEAFF.

V usage is TRBV5-6 and J usage is TRBJ1-2, with TRBD1 matching 7 bases. The CDR3 spans 13 residues. V gave up 5 bases and J gave up 3 bases; unmatched junction bases: 4. From germline, CDR1 is SGHDT and CDR2 YYEEEE. The CDR3 protein is CASREDRDYGYTF. CDR3 in DNA: TGTGCCAGCAGGGAAGACAGGGACTATGGCTACACCTTC.

The CDR3 region has the DNA TGTGCCAGCAGCTTAGTTGCGGGCGGGCAGCCCCAGCATTTT. As protein: CASSLVAGGQPQHF. This rearrangement joins TRBV7-6 to TRBJ1-5; D ambiguous. The CDR3 runs 14 residues. Germline V gene lookup returns CDR1 SGHVS and CDR2 FNYEAQ. V lost 1 base and J 7 bases, leaving 11 bases between the germline ends.

V is TRBV7-9 and J is TRBJ2-1; 7 nucleotides agree with TRBD1. The CDR3 length is 15 residues. The V gene end was trimmed by 5 bases and the J gene end by 0 bases; junction bases not matched to a gene: 4. Germline V gene sequence: CDR1 SEHNR, CDR2 FQNEAQ (reference sequence). The CDR3 here is CASSTTGSSYNEQFF. The DNA for the CDR3 is TGTGCCAGCAGCACGACAGGGAGCTCCTACAATGAGCAGTTCTTC.

The chain links TRBV2 to TRBJ2-5; perhaps TRBD2 as D (5 bases). The germline V gene encodes CDR1 SNHLY and CDR2 FYNNEI. The CDR3 covers 14 residues. V was trimmed by 2 bases and J by 3 bases, leaving 10 bases between them. This chain's CDR3 is CASSERRREETQYF. As DNA, the CDR3 is TGTGCCAGCAGTGAAAGGAGGCGGGAAGAGACCCAGTACTTC.

This clone was seen just once. Here the CDR3 DNA reads TGTGCCAGCAGCCCTCCCGGGACAGGGATGTTCTCACCCCTCCACTTT. The encoded protein is CASSPPGTGMFSPLHF. The chain is built from TRBV9 and TRBJ1-6, with 9 bases fitting TRBD1. The CDR3 consists of 16 residues. V trimming: 4 bases; J trimming: 10 bases; junction bases outside the gene matches: 12. CDR1 is SGDLS and CDR2 is YYNGEE in the germline V gene.

V usage is TRBV5-1 and J usage is TRBJ2-4, with TRBD2 matching 13 bases. Germline loops: CDR1 SGHRS, CDR2 YFSETQ. The CDR3 has 20 residues. With 1 base clipped from V and 0 bases from J, the junction kept 10 bases outside the gene matches. CDR3 DNA: TGCGCCAGCAGCTTGAGCGGGGGGACTAGCGGGGCTCTAGCCAAAAACATTCAGTACTTC. This translates into CASSLSGGTSGALAKNIQYF. Full variable domain (remainder filled in from reference TRBV5-1 and TRBJ2-4): KAGVTQTPRYLIKTRGQQVTLSCSPISGHRSVSWYQQTPGQGLQFLFEYFSETQRNKGNFPGRFSGRQFSNSRSEMNVSTLELGDSALYLCASSLSGGTSGALAKNIQYFGAGTRLSVL.

This clone was seen more than once but under ten times. The J gene is TRBJ2-1, the V gene TRBV3-1 (or the pseudogene TRBV3-2), with TRBD2 matching over 7 bases. After removal of 1 base from V and 8 bases from J, the junction contained 2 bases not matched to a gene. The CDR3 runs 13 residues. Looked up from germline, CDR1 is LGHDT and CDR2 is YNNKEL (reference sequence). This CDR3 is CASSQVRGDEQFF. CDR3 in DNA: TGTGCCAGCAGCCAAGTACGGGGGGATGAGCAGTTCTTC.

The CDR3 reads CASSFMDRQPDTQYF. CDR3 in DNA: TGCGCCAGCAGCTTCATGGACAGGCAACCGGATACGCAGTATTTT. The chain employs TRBV5-1 and TRBJ2-3; TRBD1 aligns across 7 bases. V lost 2 bases and J lost 6; bases outside the gene matches: 9. Looked up from germline, CDR1 is SGHRS and CDR2 is YFSETQ. This CDR3 is 15 amino acids long. Using reference TRBV5-1 and TRBJ2-3 for the parts outside the CDR3, the full variable domain is KAGVTQTPRYLIKTRGQQVTLSCSPISGHRSVSWYQQTPGQGLQFLFEYFSETQRNKGNFPGRFSGRQFSNSRSEMNVSTLELGDSALYLCASSFMDRQPDTQYFGPGTRLTVL.

As for this clone: One end of the junction is discordant with germline, which a read error may explain. This chain joins TRBV24-1 and TRBJ1-5; TRBD1 agrees at 10 bases. Germline-derived CDR1 and CDR2 are KGHDR and SFDVKD. This CDR3 region has 16 residues. CDR3 coding DNA: TGTGCCACCAGAGATTACCCGGGACAGGGGAACCAGCCCCAGCATTTT. This sequence encodes CATRDYPGQGNQPQHF.

The chain links TRBV11-2 to TRBJ1-2, with 8 bases lining up with TRBD1. The CDR3 is 14 residues long. J was trimmed by 9 bases and V by 5 bases; bases with no gene match: 11. Germline values: CDR1 SGHAT, CDR2 FQNNGV. CDR3 loop: CASSHRDRIDRYTF. For the CDR3, the DNA is TGTGCCAGCAGCCATAGGGACAGGATTGATCGCTACACCTTC.